This T cell receptor beta chain was sequenced in a study of prognosis after radiotherapy for stage I lung cancer. By proportion, this clonotype is medium-sized. Trimming removed 0 bases from V and 3 bases from J, with 9 bases in between. Germline CDR1 SGHAT, CDR2 FQNNGV. The CDR3 has 14 amino acids. Genomic DNA was subjected to two-round multiplex PCR for amplification of TCR beta CDR3. TRBV and TRBJ genes each had their own specific primers in first-round PCR. TCRdb processed the multiplex PCR reads anew with MiXCR; each CDR3 protein has one entry. The sample consists of 20,000 or so distinct CDR3 sequences, roughly 41% of them appearing once.

The J gene is TRBJ2-7, the V gene TRBV11-2; D gene unclear. Sequenced material: PBMCs, taken before or after stereotactic body radiation therapy (not recorded which). The source is a donor of 50 years or more with non-small cell lung cancer. The CDR3 protein is CASSLEKNHYEQYF. In nucleotides, the CDR3 is TGTGCCAGCAGCTTAGAAAAGAACCACTACGAGCAGTACTTC.